This TCR beta chain comes out of a study of Tregs in tolerant kidney transplant recipients. Study-wide points: Some patients' samples used different primers over time, so nucleotide sequences weren't comparable. Biological reproducibility was not directly addressed in this study.

Sequencing used immunoSEQ multiplex PCR; TCRdb keeps in-frame clones, though not all of them. The table for this sample gives 23,000 or so clones. This CDR3 spans 17 amino acids. The germline CDR1 and CDR2 sequences are LNHDA and SQIVND (reference sequence). Trimming removed 3 bases from V and 5 bases from J; junction bases left unmatched: 9. To note about this clone: Its antigen is as yet unknown. The read gets to within 3 residues of the CDR3 end, and the germline J gene fills in the rest.

The nonmyeloablative bone marrow transplants came from related graft donors, with transient mixed chimerism. CD4+CD25+CD127- Tregs, CD4+CD25- non-Tregs, CD4 and CD8 cells were sorted. The chain employs TRBV19 and TRBJ2-2, with 10 bases aligning to TRBD2. The receptor's source is a human patient who received a combined kidney and bone marrow transplant. Some T cells may be supplied by the graft donor. Sequencing used CD4+ T cells from blood (PBMCs), obtained 6 months after the transplant. The CDR3 spells CASSMQGSGGGTGELFF. The covered CDR3 bases are TGTGCCAGTAGTATGCAGGGGAGCGGGGGGGGAACCGGGGAG.